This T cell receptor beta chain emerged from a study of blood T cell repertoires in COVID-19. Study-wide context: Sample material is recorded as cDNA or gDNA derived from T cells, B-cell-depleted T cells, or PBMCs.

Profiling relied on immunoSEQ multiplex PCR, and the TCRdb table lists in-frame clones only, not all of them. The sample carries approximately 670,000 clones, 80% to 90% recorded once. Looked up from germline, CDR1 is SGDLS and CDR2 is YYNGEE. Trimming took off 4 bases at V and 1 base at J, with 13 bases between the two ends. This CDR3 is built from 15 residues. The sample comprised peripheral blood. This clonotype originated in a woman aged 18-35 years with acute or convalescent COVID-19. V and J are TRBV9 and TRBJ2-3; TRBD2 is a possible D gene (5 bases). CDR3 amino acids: CASSITPGGTDTQYF. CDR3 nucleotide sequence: TGTGCCAGCAGCATAACCCCCGGGGGCACAGATACGCAGTATTTT.